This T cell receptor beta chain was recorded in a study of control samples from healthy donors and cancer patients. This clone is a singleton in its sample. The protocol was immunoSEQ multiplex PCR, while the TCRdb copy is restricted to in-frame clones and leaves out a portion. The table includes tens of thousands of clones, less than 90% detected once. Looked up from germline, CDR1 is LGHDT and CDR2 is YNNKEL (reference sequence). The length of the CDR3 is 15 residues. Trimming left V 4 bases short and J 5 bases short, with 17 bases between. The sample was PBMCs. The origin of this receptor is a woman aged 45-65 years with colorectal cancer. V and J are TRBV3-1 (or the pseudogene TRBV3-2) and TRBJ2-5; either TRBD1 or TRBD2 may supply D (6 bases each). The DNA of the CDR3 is TGTGCCAGCAGCCGGGGCTCGGGGGCAGGGGAGACCCAGTACTTC. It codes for CASSRGSGAGETQYF.